Shown below are 9 T cell receptor beta chains from a single sample sequenced in a study of blood T cell repertoires in COVID-19. Some clones are missing from TCRdb's copy, which holds only in-frame ones; the method was immunoSEQ multiplex PCR. The repertoire holds about 130,000 clones, 85% to 90% seen once, with around 4% in the top ten. The sample was peripheral blood. These TCRs come from a human donor in a cohort sampled during active COVID-19.

For this clone: Other DNA variants within this sample encode the same CDR3. The gene calls are TRBV20-1 and TRBJ2-5; no clear D. Trimming pared 6 bases from V and 5 bases from J, leaving 10 bases between. Germline assignment: CDR1 DFQATT and CDR2 SNEGSKA (reference sequence). This CDR3 comprises 11 residues. CDR3 protein: CSATPGETQYF. DNA of the CDR3: TGCAGTGCCACCCCCGGTGAGACCCAGTACTTC.

The rearrangement uses TRBV30 and TRBJ1-4; TRBD1 might be the D (5 bases). There are 13 residues in the CDR3. Between the trimmed V and J ends, which lost 5 bases and 13 bases, there was a span of 20 bases. CDR1 GTSNPN and CDR2 SVGIG come from the germline V gene (reference sequence). The CDR3: CAWRGTGPSGLFF. The CDR3 DNA reads TGTGCCTGGCGAGGGACGGGTCCAAGCGGACTGTTTTTT.

J is TRBJ2-5 and V is TRBV20-1; a possible D gene is TRBD1 (7 bases). Germline V CDR1 and CDR2: DFQATT, SNEGSKA (reference sequence). This CDR3 spans 15 amino acids. The V end was cut by 3 bases, the J end by 5 bases, with 19 bases between. CDR3 sequence reads: CSASGSRGRLETQYF. The CDR3 coding sequence is TGCAGTGCTAGTGGTTCCAGGGGGAGGTTGGAGACCCAGTACTTC.

The gene calls are TRBV6-6 and TRBJ2-1; tentatively, D is TRBD2 (5 bases). Trimming cost V 7 bases and J 8 bases, with 15 bases left between them. The CDR3 runs 13 residues. Germline assignment: CDR1 MNHNY and CDR2 SVGAGI (reference sequence). The CDR3 DNA reads TGTGCCAGCACCTGGGGTAAGAGGGATGAGCAGTTCTTC. Translation gives CASTWGKRDEQFF.

In its sample, this clone was seen a few times. This chain links TRBV2 with TRBJ1-2, with 9 nucleotides matching TRBD1. Per germline, CDR1 SNHLY and CDR2 FYNNEI. The CDR3 runs to 14 residues. The ends lost 6 bases at V and 6 bases at J; junction bases unmatched: 8. CDR3 residues: CASSPSRDRDGYTF. The DNA for the CDR3 is TGTGCCAGCAGCCCGTCCCGGGACAGGGATGGCTACACCTTC.

V and J are TRBV2 and TRBJ1-2, with 7 bases matching TRBD1. This CDR3 has 13 amino acids. Germline CDR1 is SNHLY and CDR2 is FYNNEI. V gave up 5 bases and J gave up 4 bases; unmatched junction bases: 4. CDR3 sequence (DNA): TGTGCCAGCAGTCAGGACAGGTCCTATGGCTACACCTTC. It specifies CASSQDRSYGYTF.

In this sample, this clone turned up a few times. V usage is TRBV5-4 and J usage is TRBJ2-5, with 10 bases identical to TRBD2. The J segment lost 5 bases and the V segment lost 0 bases, leaving 7 bases of the junction unmatched. This CDR3 spans 16 amino acids. Germline V gene sequence: CDR1 SGHNT, CDR2 YYREEE (reference sequence). CDR3 coding DNA: TGTGCCAGCAGCTTGGCCGGAGCGGGAGGGCGGGAGACCCAGTACTTC. Translating gives CASSLAGAGGRETQYF.

As regards this clone: This sample includes further DNA sequences coding for the same CDR3. The rearrangement links TRBV5-1 to TRBJ2-7; 8 bases align to TRBD2. From germline, CDR1 is SGHRS and CDR2 YFSETQ. CDR3 length: 16 residues. V lost 5 bases to trimming and J lost 6 bases; unmatched junction nucleotides: 16. The DNA for the CDR3 is TGCGCCAGCAGTCCGGGGGGGAGCGGGATTCCTTTCGAGCAGTACGTC. Protein sequence: CASSPGGSGIPFEQYV.

This clone came up once. The chain couples TRBV5-4 to TRBJ2-1; D might be TRBD1 (6 bases). The CDR3 has 14 residues. Germline CDR1 is SGHNT and CDR2 is YYREEE (reference sequence). Trimming removed 4 bases from V and 7 bases from J, with 15 bases in between. The CDR3 DNA reads as TGTGCCAGCAGCGGGCGGCAGGGGCCAAATGAGCAGTTCTTC. Protein sequence: CASSGRQGPNEQFF.